These 3 T cell receptor beta chains were all obtained from the same sample, sequenced in a study of sequential checkpoint blockade in melanoma. Only in-frame clones appear in the TCRdb table, and some are missing; sequencing was by immunoSEQ multiplex PCR. The repertoire holds 18,000 or so clones, with roughly 69% as singletons. Treatment reported: randomized to nivolumab then ipilimumab (arm A) or the reverse (arm B). The material was CD8+ T cells sorted from blood (inferred from file names), obtained from a patient given nivolumab and ipilimumab in sequence. Every receptor here comes from a human donor with melanoma.

This chain uses TRBV4-3 with TRBJ1-1; D is possibly TRBD1 (5 bases). Trimming removed 5 bases at V and 10 bases at J, with 20 bases between. CDR1 is LGHNA and CDR2 is YSLEER in the germline V gene. The CDR3 is made up of 14 amino acids. The CDR3 reads CASSSYPDPGGAFF. CDR3 DNA sequence: TGCGCCAGCAGCTCTTATCCCGACCCCGGGGGAGCTTTCTTT.

In this sample, this clone turned up a few times. V and J are TRBV5-8 and TRBJ1-1; TRBD1 matches 8 bases. Unmatched junction bases numbered 9, after V lost 4 bases and J lost 4 bases. Germline V lookup: CDR1 SGHTS, CDR2 YDEGEE. The CDR3 length is 15 residues. CDR3 nucleotide sequence: TGTGCCAGCAGCGCCTGGACAGGGTCTAGCACTGAAGCTTTCTTT. Translated, it gives CASSAWTGSSTEAFF.

The J gene is TRBJ2-7, the V gene TRBV27, with D tentatively TRBD1 (6 bases). Germline assignment: CDR1 MNHEY and CDR2 SMNVEV (reference sequence). The CDR3 is made up of 12 amino acids. Trimming cost V 11 bases and J 3 bases, with 14 bases left between them. The DNA of the CDR3 is TGTGCCTCTGGACAGACTCTCTACGAGCAGTACTTC. Residues: CASGQTLYEQYF.